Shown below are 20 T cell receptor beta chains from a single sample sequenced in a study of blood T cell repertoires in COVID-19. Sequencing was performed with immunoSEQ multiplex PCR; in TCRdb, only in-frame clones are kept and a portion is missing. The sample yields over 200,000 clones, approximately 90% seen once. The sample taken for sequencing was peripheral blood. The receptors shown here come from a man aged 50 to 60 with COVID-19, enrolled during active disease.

CDR3 region: CASSSTSGLGYF. The CDR3 DNA reads TGTGCCAGCAGCTCGACTAGCGGCTTAGGGTATTTT. The V and J genes are TRBV7-9 and TRBJ2-3; the match to TRBD2 covers 9 bases. Trimming took 4 bases from V and 14 from J; bases not matched to a gene: 7. The CDR3 is made up of 12 amino acids. The germline gives CDR1 SEHNR, CDR2 FQNEAQ (reference sequence).

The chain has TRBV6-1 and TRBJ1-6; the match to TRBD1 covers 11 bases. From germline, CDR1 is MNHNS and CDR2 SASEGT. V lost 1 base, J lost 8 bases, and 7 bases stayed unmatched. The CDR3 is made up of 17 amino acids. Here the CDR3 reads CASSEGTGGAGDSPLHF. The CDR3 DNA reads TGTGCCAGCAGTGAAGGGACAGGGGGCGCAGGGGATTCACCCCTCCACTTT.

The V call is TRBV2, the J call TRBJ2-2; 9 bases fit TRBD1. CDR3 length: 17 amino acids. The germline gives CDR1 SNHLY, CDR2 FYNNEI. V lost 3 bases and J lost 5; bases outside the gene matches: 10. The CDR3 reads CASSEDGQGWGTGELFF. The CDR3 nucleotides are TGTGCCAGCAGTGAGGATGGACAGGGGTGGGGAACCGGGGAGCTGTTTTTT.

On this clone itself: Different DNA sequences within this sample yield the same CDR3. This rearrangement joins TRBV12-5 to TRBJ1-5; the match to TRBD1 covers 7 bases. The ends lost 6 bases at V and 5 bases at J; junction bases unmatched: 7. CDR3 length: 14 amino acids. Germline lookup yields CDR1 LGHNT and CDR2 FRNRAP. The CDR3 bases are TGTGCTAGTGGACCCGGGACAGCTGATCAGCCCCAGCATTTT. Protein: CASGPGTADQPQHF.

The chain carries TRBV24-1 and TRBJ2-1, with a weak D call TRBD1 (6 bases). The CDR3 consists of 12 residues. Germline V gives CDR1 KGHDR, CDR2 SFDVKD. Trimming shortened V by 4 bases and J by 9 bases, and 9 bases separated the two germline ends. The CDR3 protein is CATSDPTGEQFF. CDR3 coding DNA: TGTGCCACCAGTGACCCGACAGGTGAGCAGTTCTTC.

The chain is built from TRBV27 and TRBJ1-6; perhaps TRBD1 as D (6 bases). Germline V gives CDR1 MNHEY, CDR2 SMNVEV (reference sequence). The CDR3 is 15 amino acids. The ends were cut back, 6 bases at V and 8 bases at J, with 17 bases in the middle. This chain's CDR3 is CASRPRGQVHSPLHF. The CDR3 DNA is TGTGCCAGCAGGCCCAGGGGTCAGGTCCATTCACCCCTCCACTTT.

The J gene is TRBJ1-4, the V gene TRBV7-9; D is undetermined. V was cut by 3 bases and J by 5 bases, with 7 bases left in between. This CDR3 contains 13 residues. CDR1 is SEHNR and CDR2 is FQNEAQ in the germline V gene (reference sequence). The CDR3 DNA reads TGTGCCAGCAGCTTTCGTGTAAATGAAAAACTGTTTTTT. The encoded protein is CASSFRVNEKLFF.

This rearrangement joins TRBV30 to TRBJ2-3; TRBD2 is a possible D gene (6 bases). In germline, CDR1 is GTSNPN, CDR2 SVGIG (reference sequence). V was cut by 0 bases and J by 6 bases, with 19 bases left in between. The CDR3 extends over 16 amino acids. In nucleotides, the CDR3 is TGTGCCTGGAGTGTACCGTTAAGGGAGGCGGGGGATACGCAGTATTTT. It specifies CAWSVPLREAGDTQYF.

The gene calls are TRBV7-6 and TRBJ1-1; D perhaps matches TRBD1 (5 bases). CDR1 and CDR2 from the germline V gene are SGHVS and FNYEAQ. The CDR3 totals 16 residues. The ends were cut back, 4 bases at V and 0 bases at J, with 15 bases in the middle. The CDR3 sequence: CASSSTGRGVNTEAFF. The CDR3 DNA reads TGTGCCAGCAGCTCCACGGGGCGGGGGGTGAACACTGAAGCTTTCTTT.

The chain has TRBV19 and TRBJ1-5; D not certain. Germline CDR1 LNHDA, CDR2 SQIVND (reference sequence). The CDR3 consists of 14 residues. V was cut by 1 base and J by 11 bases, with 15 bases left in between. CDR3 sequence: CASSIGQSTQAQHF. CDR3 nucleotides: TGTGCCAGTAGTATAGGTCAGAGTACCCAGGCCCAGCATTTT. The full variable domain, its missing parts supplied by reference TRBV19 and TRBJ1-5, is DGGITQSPKYLFRKEGQNVTLSCEQNLNHDAMYWYRQDPGQGLRLIYYSQIVNDFQKGDIAEGYSVSREKKESFPLTVTSAQKNPTAFYLCASSIGQSTQAQHFGDGTRLSIL.

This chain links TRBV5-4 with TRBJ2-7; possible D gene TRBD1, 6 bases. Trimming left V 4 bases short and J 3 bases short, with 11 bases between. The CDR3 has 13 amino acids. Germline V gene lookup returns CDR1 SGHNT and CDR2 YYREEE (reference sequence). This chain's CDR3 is CASSQGHIYEQYF. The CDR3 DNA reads TGTGCCAGCAGCCAGGGACACATCTACGAGCAGTACTTC.

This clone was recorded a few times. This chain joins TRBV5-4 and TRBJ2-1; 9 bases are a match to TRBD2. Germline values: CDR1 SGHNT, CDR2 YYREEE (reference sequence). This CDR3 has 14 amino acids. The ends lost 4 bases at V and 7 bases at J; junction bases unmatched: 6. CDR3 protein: CASSIGGGANEQFF. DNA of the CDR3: TGTGCCAGCAGCATCGGCGGGGGGGCTAATGAGCAGTTCTTC.

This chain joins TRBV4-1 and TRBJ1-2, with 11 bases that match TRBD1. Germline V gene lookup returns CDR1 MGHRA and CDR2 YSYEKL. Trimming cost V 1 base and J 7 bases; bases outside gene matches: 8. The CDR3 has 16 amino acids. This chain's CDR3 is CASSQGQGQGVFGYTF. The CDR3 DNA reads TGCGCCAGCAGCCAAGGTCAGGGACAGGGGGTATTTGGCTACACCTTC.

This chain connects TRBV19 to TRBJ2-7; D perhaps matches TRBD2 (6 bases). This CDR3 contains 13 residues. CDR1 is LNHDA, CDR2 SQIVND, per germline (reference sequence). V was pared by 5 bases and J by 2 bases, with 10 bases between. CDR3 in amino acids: CASSGTPPYEQYF. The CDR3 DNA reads TGTGCCAGTAGTGGGACTCCCCCCTACGAGCAGTACTTC.

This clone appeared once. The CDR3 sequence: CASSFVADRLYGELFF. CDR3 sequence (DNA): TGTGCCAGCAGCTTTGTTGCGGACAGACTTTACGGGGAGCTGTTTTTT. V and J are TRBV7-2 and TRBJ2-2; possible D gene TRBD1, 6 bases. Germline V gives CDR1 SGHTA, CDR2 FQGNSA. The CDR3 covers 16 residues. The V and J ends lost 3 bases and 7 bases respectively, with 18 bases between them. Using reference TRBV7-2 and TRBJ2-2 for the parts outside the CDR3, the full variable domain is GAGVSQSPSNKVTEKGKDVELRCDPISGHTALYWYRQSLGQGLEFLIYFQGNSAPDKSGLPSDRFSAERTGGSVSTLTIQRTQQEDSAVYLCASSFVADRLYGELFFGEGSRLTVL.

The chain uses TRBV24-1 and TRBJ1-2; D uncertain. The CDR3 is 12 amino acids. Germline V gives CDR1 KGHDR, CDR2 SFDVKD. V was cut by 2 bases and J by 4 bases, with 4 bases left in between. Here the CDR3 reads CATSDYSYGYTF. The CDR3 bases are TGTGCCACCAGTGATTACAGCTATGGCTACACCTTC.

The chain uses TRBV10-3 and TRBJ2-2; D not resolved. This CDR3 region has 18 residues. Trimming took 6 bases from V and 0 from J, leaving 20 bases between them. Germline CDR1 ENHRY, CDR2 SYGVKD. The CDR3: CAIRRDSSVLANTGELFF. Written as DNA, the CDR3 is TGTGCCATCAGGAGAGACTCAAGCGTTTTAGCGAACACCGGGGAGCTGTTTTTT.

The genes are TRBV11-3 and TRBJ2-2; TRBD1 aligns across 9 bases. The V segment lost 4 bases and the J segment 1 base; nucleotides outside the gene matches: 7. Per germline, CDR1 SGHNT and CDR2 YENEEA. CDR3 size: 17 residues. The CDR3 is CASSSFPGQGNTGELFF. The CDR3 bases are TGTGCCAGCAGCTCCTTTCCGGGACAGGGGAACACCGGGGAGCTGTTTTTT.

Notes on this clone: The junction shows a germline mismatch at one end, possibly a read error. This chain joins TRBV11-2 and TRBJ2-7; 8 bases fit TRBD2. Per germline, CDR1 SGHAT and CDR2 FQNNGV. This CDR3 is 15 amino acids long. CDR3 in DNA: TGTGCCAGCAGCCTAGAAGCGGGGGAATTCTACGAGCAGTACTTC. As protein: CASSLEAGEFYEQYF.

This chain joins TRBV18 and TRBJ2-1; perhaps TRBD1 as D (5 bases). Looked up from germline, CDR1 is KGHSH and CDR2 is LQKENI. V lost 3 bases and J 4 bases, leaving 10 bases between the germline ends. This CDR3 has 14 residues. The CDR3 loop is CASSPSQGYNEQFF. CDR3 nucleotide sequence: TGTGCCAGCTCACCTTCCCAGGGATACAATGAGCAGTTCTTC.